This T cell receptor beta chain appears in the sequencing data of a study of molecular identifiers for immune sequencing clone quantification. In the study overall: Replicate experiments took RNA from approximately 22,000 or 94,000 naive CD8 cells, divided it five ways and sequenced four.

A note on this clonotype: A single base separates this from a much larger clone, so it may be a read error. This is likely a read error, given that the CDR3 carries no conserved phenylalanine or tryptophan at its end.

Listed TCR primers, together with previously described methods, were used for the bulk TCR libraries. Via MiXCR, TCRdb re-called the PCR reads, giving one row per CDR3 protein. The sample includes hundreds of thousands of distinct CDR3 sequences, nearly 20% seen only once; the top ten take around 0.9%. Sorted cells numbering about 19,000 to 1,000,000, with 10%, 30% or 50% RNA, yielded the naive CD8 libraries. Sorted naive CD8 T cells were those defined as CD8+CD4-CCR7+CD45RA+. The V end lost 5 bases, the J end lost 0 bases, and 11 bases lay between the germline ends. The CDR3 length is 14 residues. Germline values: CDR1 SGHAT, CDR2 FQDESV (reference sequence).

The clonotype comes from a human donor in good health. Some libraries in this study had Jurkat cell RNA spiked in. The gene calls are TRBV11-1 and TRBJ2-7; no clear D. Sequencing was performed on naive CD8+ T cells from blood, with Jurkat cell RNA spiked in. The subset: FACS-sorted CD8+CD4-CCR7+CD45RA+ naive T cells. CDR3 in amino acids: CASSQSENSYEQYS. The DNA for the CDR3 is TGTGCCAGCAGCCAGTCAGAGAACTCCTACGAGCAGTACTCC.